This TCR beta chain was profiled in a study of cytomegalovirus exposure and HLA in healthy donors. About this clone: Antigen specificity is unknown.

Use of 60 Vbeta and 13 Jbeta primers characterized the PCR. The data were produced by immunoSEQ multiplex PCR, yet TCRdb's version contains in-frame clones alone and is incomplete. This table holds approximately 110,000 clones, under 80% found once. Overall study results and limits: The authors judged a highly shared variant cluster likely a sequencing artifact.

Germline lookup yields CDR1 SGHAT and CDR2 FQNNGV. This CDR3 has 15 amino acids. The germline V and J ends were trimmed by 4 bases and 8 bases, with 18 bases remaining between them. Sequenced sample: PBMCs. The genes are TRBV11-2 and TRBJ2-1; D is unresolved. The receptor comes from a woman in her forties in good health and CMV-seropositive. The CDR3 loop reads CASSSLFRPADEQFF. In DNA, the CDR3 is TGTGCCAGCAGCTCCTTGTTTCGACCTGCGGATGAGCAGTTCTTC.